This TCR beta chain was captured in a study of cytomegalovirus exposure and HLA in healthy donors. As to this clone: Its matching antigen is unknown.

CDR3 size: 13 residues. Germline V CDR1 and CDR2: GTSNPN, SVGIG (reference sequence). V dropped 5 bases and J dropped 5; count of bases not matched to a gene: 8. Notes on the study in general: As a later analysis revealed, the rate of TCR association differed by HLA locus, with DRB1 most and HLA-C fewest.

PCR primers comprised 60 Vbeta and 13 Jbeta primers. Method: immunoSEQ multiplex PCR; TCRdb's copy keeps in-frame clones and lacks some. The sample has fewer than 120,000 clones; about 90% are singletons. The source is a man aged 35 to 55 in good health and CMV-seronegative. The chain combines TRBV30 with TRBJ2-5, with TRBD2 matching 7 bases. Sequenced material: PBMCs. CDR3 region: CAWSSREGETQYF. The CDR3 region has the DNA TGTGCCTGGTCATCCAGGGAGGGGGAGACCCAGTACTTC. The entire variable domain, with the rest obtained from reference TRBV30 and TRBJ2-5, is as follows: SQTIHQWPATLVQPVGSPLSLECTVEGTSNPNLYWYRQAAGRGLQLLFYSVGIGQISSEVPQNLSASRPQDRQFILSSKKLLLSDSGFYLCAWSSREGETQYFGPGTRLLVL.